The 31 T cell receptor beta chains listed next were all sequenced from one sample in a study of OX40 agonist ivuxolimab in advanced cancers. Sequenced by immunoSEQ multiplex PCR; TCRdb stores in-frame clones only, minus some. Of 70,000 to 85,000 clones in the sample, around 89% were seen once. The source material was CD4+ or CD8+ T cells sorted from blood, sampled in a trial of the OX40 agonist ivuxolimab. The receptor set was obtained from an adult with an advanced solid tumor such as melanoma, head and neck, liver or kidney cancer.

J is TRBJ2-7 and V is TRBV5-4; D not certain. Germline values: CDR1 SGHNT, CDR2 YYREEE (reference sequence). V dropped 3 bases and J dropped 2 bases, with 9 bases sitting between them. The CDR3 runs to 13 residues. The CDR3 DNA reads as TGTGCCAGCAGCTCCCAGCCCACCTACGAGCAGTACTTC. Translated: CASSSQPTYEQYF.

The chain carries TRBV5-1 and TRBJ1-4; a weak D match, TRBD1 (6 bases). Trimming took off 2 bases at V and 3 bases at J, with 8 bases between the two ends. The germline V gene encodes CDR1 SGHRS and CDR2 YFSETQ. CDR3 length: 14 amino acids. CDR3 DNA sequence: TGCGCCAGCAGCTTTGGACAGTCTAATGAAAAACTGTTTTTT. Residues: CASSFGQSNEKLFF.

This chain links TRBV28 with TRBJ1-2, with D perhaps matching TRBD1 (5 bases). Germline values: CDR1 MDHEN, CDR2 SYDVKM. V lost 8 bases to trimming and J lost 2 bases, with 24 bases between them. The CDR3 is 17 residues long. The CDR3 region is CASGSIGDGHLNYGYTF. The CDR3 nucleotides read TGTGCCAGCGGAAGTATTGGAGACGGACACTTGAACTATGGCTACACCTTC.

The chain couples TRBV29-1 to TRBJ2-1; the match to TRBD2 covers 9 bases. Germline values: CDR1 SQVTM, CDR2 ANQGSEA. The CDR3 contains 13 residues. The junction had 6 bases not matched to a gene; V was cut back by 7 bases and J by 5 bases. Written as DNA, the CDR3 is TGCAGCGGAACGATAGCGGGGGACAATGAGCAGTTCTTC. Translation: CSGTIAGDNEQFF.

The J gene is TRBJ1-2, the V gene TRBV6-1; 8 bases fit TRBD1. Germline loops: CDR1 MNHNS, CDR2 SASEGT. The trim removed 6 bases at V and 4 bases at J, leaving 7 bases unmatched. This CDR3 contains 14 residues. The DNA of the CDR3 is TGTGCCAGCAGGGAACAGGGGGGGGGCTATGGCTACACCTTC. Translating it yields CASREQGGGYGYTF.

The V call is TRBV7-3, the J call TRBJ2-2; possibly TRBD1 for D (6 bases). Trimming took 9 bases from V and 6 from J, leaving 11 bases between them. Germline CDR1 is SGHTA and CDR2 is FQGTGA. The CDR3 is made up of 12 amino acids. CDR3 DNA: TGTGCCAGTGGGGGCTGGCCCGGGGAGCTGTTTTTT. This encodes CASGGWPGELFF.

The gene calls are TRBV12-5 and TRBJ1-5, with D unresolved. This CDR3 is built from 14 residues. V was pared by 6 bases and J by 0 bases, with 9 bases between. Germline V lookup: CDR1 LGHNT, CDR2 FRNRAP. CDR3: CASGTGYSNQPQHF. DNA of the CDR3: TGTGCTAGTGGAACGGGTTATAGCAATCAGCCCCAGCATTTT.

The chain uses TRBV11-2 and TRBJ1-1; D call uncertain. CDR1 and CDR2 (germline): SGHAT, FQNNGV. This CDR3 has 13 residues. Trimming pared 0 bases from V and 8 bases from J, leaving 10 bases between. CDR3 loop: CASSLDFGQEAFF. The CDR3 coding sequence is TGTGCCAGCAGCTTAGATTTCGGTCAGGAAGCTTTCTTT. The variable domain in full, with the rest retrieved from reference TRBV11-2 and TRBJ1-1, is EAGVAQSPRYKIIEKRQSVAFWCNPISGHATLYWYQQILGQGPKLLIQFQNNGVVDDSQLPKDRFSAERLKGVDSTLKIQPAKLEDSAVYLCASSLDFGQEAFFGQGTRLTVV.

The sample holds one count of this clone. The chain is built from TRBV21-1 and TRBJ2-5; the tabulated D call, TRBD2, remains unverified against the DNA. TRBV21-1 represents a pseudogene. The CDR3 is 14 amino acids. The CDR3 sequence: CASSKVKLKETQYF. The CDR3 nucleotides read TGTGCCAGCAGCAAAGTAAAGCTAAAAGAGACCCAGTACTTC.

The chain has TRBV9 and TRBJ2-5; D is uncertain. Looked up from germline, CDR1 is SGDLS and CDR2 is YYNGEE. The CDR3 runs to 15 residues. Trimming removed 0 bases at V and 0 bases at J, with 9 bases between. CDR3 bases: TGTGCCAGCAGCGTAGCGATAACTAACCAAGAGACCCAGTACTTC. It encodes CASSVAITNQETQYF.

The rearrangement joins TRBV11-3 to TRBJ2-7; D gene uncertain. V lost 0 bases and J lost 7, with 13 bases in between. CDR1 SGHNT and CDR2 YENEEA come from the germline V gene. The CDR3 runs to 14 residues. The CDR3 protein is CASSLEGSVGEQYF. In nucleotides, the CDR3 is TGTGCCAGCAGCTTAGAGGGCTCGGTGGGAGAGCAGTACTTC.

The CDR3 loop is CASTAGFNYGYTF. The CDR3 DNA reads as TGTGCCAGCACCGCGGGGTTTAACTATGGCTACACCTTC. This chain connects TRBV28 to TRBJ1-2; no clear D. The CDR3 spans 13 residues. In germline, CDR1 is MDHEN, CDR2 SYDVKM. Trimming cost V 7 bases and J 1 base, with 10 bases left between them.

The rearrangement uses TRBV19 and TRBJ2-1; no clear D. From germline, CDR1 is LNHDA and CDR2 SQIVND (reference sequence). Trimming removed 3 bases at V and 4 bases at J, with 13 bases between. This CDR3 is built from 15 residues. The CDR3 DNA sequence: TGTGCCAGTAGTATCCAGGCAGGTCGATACAATGAGCAGTTCTTC. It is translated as CASSIQAGRYNEQFF.

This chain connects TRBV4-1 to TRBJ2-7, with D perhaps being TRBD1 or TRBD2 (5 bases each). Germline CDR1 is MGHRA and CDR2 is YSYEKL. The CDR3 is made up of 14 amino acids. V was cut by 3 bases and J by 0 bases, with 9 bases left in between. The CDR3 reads CASSQGTLSYEQYF. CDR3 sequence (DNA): TGCGCCAGCAGCCAGGGGACCCTCTCCTACGAGCAGTACTTC.

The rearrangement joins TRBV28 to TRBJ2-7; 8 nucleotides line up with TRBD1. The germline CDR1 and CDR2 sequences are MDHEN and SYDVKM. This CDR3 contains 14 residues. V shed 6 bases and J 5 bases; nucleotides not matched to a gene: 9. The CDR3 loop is CASRTQGGSHEQYF. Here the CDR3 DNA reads TGTGCCAGCAGAACACAGGGGGGATCCCACGAGCAGTACTTC.

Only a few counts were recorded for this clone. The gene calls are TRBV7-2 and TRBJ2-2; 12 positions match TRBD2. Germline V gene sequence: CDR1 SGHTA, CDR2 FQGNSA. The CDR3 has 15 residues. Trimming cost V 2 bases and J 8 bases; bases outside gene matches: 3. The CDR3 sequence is CASSLSGLAGGELFF. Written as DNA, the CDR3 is TGTGCCAGCAGCTTAAGTGGACTAGCGGGAGGGGAGCTGTTTTTT.

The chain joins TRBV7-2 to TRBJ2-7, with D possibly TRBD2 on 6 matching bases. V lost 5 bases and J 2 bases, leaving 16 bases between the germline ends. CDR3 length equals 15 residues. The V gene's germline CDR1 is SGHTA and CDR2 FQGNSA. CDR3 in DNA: TGTGCCAGCAGCGTTCTAGCGACTACAGCCTACGAGCAGTACTTC. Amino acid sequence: CASSVLATTAYEQYF.

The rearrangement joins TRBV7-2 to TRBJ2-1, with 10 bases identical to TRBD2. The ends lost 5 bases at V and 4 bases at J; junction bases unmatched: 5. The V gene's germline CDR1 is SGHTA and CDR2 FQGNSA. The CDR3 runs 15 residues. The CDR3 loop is CASSPSGGKYNEQFF. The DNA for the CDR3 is TGTGCCAGCAGCCCTAGCGGGGGTAAGTACAATGAGCAGTTCTTC.

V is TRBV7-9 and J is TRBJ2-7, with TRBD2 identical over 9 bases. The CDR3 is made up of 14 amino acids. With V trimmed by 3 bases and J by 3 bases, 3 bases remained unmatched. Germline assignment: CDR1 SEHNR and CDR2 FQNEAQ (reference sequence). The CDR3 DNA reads TGTGCCAGCAGCTTTGGTAGCGGGAGCTACGAGCAGTACTTC. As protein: CASSFGSGSYEQYF.

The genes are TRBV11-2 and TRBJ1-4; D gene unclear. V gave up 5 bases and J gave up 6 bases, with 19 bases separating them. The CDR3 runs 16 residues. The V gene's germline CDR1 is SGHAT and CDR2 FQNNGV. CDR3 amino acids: CASSRAGFIVDEKLFF. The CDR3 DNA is TGTGCCAGCAGCCGCGCGGGATTCATTGTTGATGAAAAACTGTTTTTT.

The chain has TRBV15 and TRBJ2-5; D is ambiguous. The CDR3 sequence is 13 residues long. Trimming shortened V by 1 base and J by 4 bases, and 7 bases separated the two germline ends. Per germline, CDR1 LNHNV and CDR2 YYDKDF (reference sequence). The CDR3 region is CATSRVILETQYF. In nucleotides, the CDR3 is TGTGCCACCAGCAGAGTAATACTAGAGACCCAGTACTTC.

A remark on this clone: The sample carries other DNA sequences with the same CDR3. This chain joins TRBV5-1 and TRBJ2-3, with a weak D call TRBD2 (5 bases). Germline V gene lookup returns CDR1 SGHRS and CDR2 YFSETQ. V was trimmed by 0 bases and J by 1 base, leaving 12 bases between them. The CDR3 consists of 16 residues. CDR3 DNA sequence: TGCGCCAGCAGCTTGGCCCTAGCTGATGGCACAGATACGCAGTATTTT. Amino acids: CASSLALADGTDTQYF.

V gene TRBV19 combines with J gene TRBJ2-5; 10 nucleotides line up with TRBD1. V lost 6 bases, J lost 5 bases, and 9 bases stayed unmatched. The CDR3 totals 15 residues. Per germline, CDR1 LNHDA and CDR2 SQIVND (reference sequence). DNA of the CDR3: TGTGCCAGTAGCGCCATGACAGGGGGCGCGGAGACCCAGTACTTC. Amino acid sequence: CASSAMTGGAETQYF. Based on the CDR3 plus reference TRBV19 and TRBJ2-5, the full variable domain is DGGITQSPKYLFRKEGQNVTLSCEQNLNHDAMYWYRQDPGQGLRLIYYSQIVNDFQKGDIAEGYSVSREKKESFPLTVTSAQKNPTAFYLCASSAMTGGAETQYFGPGTRLLVL.

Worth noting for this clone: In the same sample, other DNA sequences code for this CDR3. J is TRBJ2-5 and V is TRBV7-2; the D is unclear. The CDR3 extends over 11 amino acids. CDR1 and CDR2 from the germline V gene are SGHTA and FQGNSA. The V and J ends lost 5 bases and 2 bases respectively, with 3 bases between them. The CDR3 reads CASSPQETQYF. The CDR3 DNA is TGTGCCAGCAGCCCGCAAGAGACCCAGTACTTC.

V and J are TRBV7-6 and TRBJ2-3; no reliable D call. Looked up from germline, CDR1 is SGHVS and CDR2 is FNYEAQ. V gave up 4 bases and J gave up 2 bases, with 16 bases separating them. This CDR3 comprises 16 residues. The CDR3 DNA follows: TGTGCCAGCAGCTCCCTAAAATACGCCAACACAGATACGCAGTATTTT. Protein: CASSSLKYANTDTQYF.

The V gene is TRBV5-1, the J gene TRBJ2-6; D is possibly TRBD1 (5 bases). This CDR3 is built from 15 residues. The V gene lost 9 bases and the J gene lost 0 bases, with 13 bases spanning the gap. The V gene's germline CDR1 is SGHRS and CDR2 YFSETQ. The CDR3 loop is CATSTASSGANVLTF. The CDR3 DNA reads TGCGCCACTTCGACAGCGAGCTCTGGGGCCAACGTCCTGACTTTC.

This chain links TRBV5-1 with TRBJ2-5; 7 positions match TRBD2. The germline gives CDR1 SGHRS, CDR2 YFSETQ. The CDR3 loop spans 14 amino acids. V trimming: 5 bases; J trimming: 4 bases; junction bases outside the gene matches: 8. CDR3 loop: CASRASGEAETQYF. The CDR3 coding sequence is TGCGCCAGCAGGGCTAGCGGAGAAGCAGAGACCCAGTACTTC. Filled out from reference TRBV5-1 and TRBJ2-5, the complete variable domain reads KAGVTQTPRYLIKTRGQQVTLSCSPISGHRSVSWYQQTPGQGLQFLFEYFSETQRNKGNFPGRFSGRQFSNSRSEMNVSTLELGDSALYLCASRASGEAETQYFGPGTRLLVL.

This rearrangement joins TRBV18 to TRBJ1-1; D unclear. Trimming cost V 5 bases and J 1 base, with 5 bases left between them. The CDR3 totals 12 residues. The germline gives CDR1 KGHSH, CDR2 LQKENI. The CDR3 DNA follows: TGTGCCAGCTCAGGGCAGAACACTGAAGCTTTCTTT. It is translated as CASSGQNTEAFF.

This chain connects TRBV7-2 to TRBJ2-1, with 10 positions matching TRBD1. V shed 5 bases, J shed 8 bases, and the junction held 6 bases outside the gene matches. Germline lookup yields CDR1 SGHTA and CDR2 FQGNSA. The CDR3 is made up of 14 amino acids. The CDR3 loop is CASSQRQGAYEQFF. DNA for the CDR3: TGTGCCAGCAGCCAGAGACAGGGGGCTTATGAGCAGTTCTTC.

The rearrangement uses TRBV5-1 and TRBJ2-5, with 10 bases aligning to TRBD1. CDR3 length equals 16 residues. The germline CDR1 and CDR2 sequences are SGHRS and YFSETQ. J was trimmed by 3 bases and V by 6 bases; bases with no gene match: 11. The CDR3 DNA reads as TGCGCCAGCACCTTTCCCACCGGGACAGGGGAAGAGACCCAGTACTTC. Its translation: CASTFPTGTGEETQYF. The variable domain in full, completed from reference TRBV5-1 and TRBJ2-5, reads KAGVTQTPRYLIKTRGQQVTLSCSPISGHRSVSWYQQTPGQGLQFLFEYFSETQRNKGNFPGRFSGRQFSNSRSEMNVSTLELGDSALYLCASTFPTGTGEETQYFGPGTRLLVL.

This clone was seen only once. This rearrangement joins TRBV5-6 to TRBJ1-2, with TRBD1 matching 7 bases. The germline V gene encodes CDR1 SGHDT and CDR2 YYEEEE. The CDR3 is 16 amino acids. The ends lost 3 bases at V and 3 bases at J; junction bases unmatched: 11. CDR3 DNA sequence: TGTGCCAGCAGCTCGTATACACCAGACAGGGACTATGGCTACACCTTC. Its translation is CASSSYTPDRDYGYTF.